A single sample gave rise to the 24 T cell receptor beta chains below, sequenced in a study of T cell responses to AZD1222 COVID-19 vaccine. Only in-frame clones appear in the TCRdb table, and some are missing; sequencing was by immunoSEQ multiplex PCR. This repertoire shows about 140,000 clones, 92% found once; its top ten account for around 2.5%. The source material was peripheral blood, sampled on day 0 of AZD1222 vaccination. The source of these receptors is an adult in good health.

The V call is TRBV18, the J call TRBJ2-3; the D is unclear. There are 14 residues in the CDR3. Trimming pared 1 base from V and 1 base from J, leaving 6 bases between. Germline CDR1 KGHSH, CDR2 LQKENI. The CDR3 nucleotides are TGTGCCAGCTCACCACGAGAGGGCACAGATACGCAGTATTTT. It is translated as CASSPREGTDTQYF.

The genes are TRBV7-2 and TRBJ1-1; D possibly corresponds to TRBD1 (6 bases). The V gene lost 5 bases and the J gene lost 8 bases, with 21 bases spanning the gap. In germline, CDR1 is SGHTA, CDR2 FQGNSA. The CDR3 spans 15 residues. The chain's CDR3 is CASSIPQGAYGEAFF. The DNA for the CDR3 is TGTGCCAGCAGCATCCCACAGGGCGCCTATGGGGAAGCTTTCTTT.

This chain uses TRBV7-9 with TRBJ1-2, with 8 bases that match TRBD1. Germline V gene lookup returns CDR1 SEHNR and CDR2 FQNEAQ (reference sequence). The V segment lost 6 bases and the J segment 3 bases; nucleotides outside the gene matches: 15. This CDR3 has 17 residues. This CDR3 reads CASSFTPGQESDYGYTF. In nucleotides, the CDR3 is TGTGCCAGCAGTTTCACCCCGGGACAGGAGTCGGACTATGGCTACACCTTC. Variable domain in full (rest from reference TRBV7-9 and TRBJ1-2): DTGVSQNPRHKITKRGQNVTFRCDPISEHNRLYWYRQTLGQGPEFLTYFQNEAQLEKSRLLSDRFSAERPKGSFSTLEIQRTEQGDSAMYLCASSFTPGQESDYGYTFGSGTRLTVV.

The V and J genes are TRBV28 and TRBJ1-1; the D gene is possibly TRBD1 (6 bases). This CDR3 is 13 amino acids long. Germline V gene sequence: CDR1 MDHEN, CDR2 SYDVKM. V lost 6 bases to trimming and J lost 7 bases, with 15 bases between them. The CDR3 protein is CASRLPGAGEAFF. CDR3 in DNA: TGTGCCAGCAGGCTCCCAGGGGCGGGTGAAGCTTTCTTT.

V gene TRBV11-1 combines with J gene TRBJ2-5, with D tentatively TRBD1 (5 bases). Germline CDR1 SGHAT, CDR2 FQDESV (reference sequence). The germline V and J ends were trimmed by 3 bases and 2 bases, with 10 bases remaining between them. This CDR3 is built from 14 residues. CDR3 protein: CASSLTDKQETQYF. The CDR3 coding sequence is TGTGCCAGCAGCTTGACGGACAAGCAAGAGACCCAGTACTTC.

The chain recombines TRBV27 with TRBJ1-1; D may be TRBD1 (6 bases). The V end was cut by 3 bases, the J end by 11 bases, with 19 bases between. The CDR3 runs 14 residues. Germline loops: CDR1 MNHEY, CDR2 SMNVEV (reference sequence). CDR3 DNA sequence: TGTGCCAGCAGTTTCAGGGGAGGTGAGAGGGGGGCTTTCTTT. Its translation is CASSFRGGERGAFF.

CDR3 bases: TGTGCCAGCAGTCCAGGGGACACCGAAACCTACGAGCAGTACTTC. It encodes CASSPGDTETYEQYF. This chain connects TRBV27 to TRBJ2-7, with D possibly TRBD1 on 6 matching bases. V lost 5 bases to trimming and J lost 2 bases, with 16 bases between them. CDR3 length equals 15 residues. Germline CDR1 MNHEY, CDR2 SMNVEV (reference sequence).

The V gene is TRBV6-1, the J gene TRBJ2-4, with D perhaps given as TRBD1 or TRBD2 (6 bases each). V lost 3 bases to trimming and J lost 1 base, with 13 bases between them. The CDR3 is made up of 16 amino acids. Germline CDR1 is MNHNS and CDR2 is SASEGT. CDR3 DNA sequence: TGTGCCAGCAGTGAGGGGGGACACGCGGCCAAAAACATTCAGTACTTC. Its translation is CASSEGGHAAKNIQYF.

The J gene is TRBJ2-1, the V gene TRBV23-1; 9 bases agree with TRBD2. TRBV23-1 is an ORF for which the function is uncertain. V dropped 7 bases and J dropped 5; count of bases not matched to a gene: 18. The CDR3 is made up of 18 amino acids. DNA for the CDR3: TGCGCCAGCAATCCCGGACTAGCGACCCCAACAACCGACAATGAGCAGTTCTTC. Its translation is CASNPGLATPTTDNEQFF.

The CDR3 DNA is TGTGCCAGCAGTCGAAGTGGGGTCTTTAGAGACTATGGCTACACCTTC. This codes for CASSRSGVFRDYGYTF. The chain links TRBV27 to TRBJ1-2; D uncertain. V was clipped by 5 bases and J by 3 bases, with 19 bases between them. The CDR3 extends over 16 amino acids. In germline, CDR1 is MNHEY, CDR2 SMNVEV (reference sequence).

This clone was seen only a few times. V gene TRBV5-1 combines with J gene TRBJ2-7; D is ambiguous. CDR3 length: 12 residues. CDR1 and CDR2 from the germline V gene are SGHRS and YFSETQ. V dropped 2 bases and J dropped 0 bases, with 3 bases sitting between them. The chain's CDR3 is CASSLSSYEQYF. For the CDR3, the DNA is TGCGCCAGCAGCTTAAGCTCCTACGAGCAGTACTTC. The whole variable domain, remainder taken from reference TRBV5-1 and TRBJ2-7, is KAGVTQTPRYLIKTRGQQVTLSCSPISGHRSVSWYQQTPGQGLQFLFEYFSETQRNKGNFPGRFSGRQFSNSRSEMNVSTLELGDSALYLCASSLSSYEQYFGPGTRLTVT.

The V call is TRBV4-1, the J call TRBJ2-1; 7 positions agree with TRBD2. The CDR3 is 15 residues long. Germline V lookup: CDR1 MGHRA, CDR2 YSYEKL. V was clipped by 1 base and J by 4 bases; unmatched bases: 4. CDR3 nucleotide sequence: TGCGCCAGCAGCCAAGGGGGGGGAACGTACAATGAGCAGTTCTTC. Residues: CASSQGGGTYNEQFF.

This clone has just a few counts. DNA for the CDR3: TGTGCCAGCAGTGAAAATCGGGACGGCACTGAAGCTTTCTTT. Protein product: CASSENRDGTEAFF. The rearrangement uses TRBV25-1 and TRBJ1-1; D is possibly TRBD1 (5 bases). Germline V gene lookup returns CDR1 MGHDK and CDR2 SYGVNS. V dropped 2 bases and J dropped 4 bases, with 11 bases sitting between them. This CDR3 has 14 amino acids.

The chain uses TRBV30 and TRBJ1-6, with 8 bases aligning to TRBD1. This CDR3 comprises 14 residues. CDR1 is GTSNPN, CDR2 SVGIG, per germline (reference sequence). Trimming cost V 3 bases and J 5 bases; bases outside gene matches: 3. The CDR3: CAWRLTGDNSPLHF. Written as DNA, the CDR3 is TGTGCCTGGAGACTGACAGGGGATAATTCACCCCTCCACTTT.

The V gene is TRBV12-3 or TRBV12-4, the J gene TRBJ1-2; D is undetermined. Trimming shortened V by 3 bases and J by 4 bases, and 6 bases separated the two germline ends. The CDR3 loop spans 12 amino acids. The CDR3: CASSLGSYGYTF. The CDR3 DNA reads as TGTGCCAGCAGTTTGGGGTCCTATGGCTACACCTTC.

The chain recombines TRBV5-1 with TRBJ1-1, with TRBD1 matching 7 bases. Unmatched junction bases numbered 9, after V lost 5 bases and J lost 2 bases. The CDR3 contains 15 residues. Per germline, CDR1 SGHRS and CDR2 YFSETQ. The CDR3, as DNA: TGCGCCAGCAGACCCCAAAGGGGGCACAACACTGAAGCTTTCTTT. Amino acids: CASRPQRGHNTEAFF.

The V gene is TRBV5-4, the J gene TRBJ1-6, with a possible D match to TRBD1 (6 bases). CDR1 is SGHNT, CDR2 YYREEE, per germline (reference sequence). This CDR3 contains 14 residues. Between the trimmed V and J ends, which lost 2 bases and 9 bases, there was a span of 12 bases. This chain's CDR3 is CASSLRTASSPLHF. Here the CDR3 DNA reads TGTGCCAGCAGCTTACGGACAGCATCTTCACCCCTCCACTTT. The full variable domain, with the rest looked up from reference TRBV5-4 and TRBJ1-6, is ETGVTQSPTHLIKTRGQQVTLRCSSQSGHNTVSWYQQALGQGPQFIFQYYREEENGRGNFPPRFSGLQFPNYSSELNVNALELDDSALYLCASSLRTASSPLHFGNGTRLTVT.

V and J are TRBV18 and TRBJ2-1; TRBD2 matches at 14 bases. The germline CDR1 and CDR2 sequences are KGHSH and LQKENI. J gave up 8 bases and V 6 bases, and 6 bases lay outside the gene matches. This CDR3 region has 15 residues. The CDR3 region is CASSPGTSGSYEQFF. CDR3 DNA: TGTGCCAGCTCCCCCGGGACTAGCGGGAGCTATGAGCAGTTCTTC.

Only one count was recorded for this clone. The J gene is TRBJ2-7, the V gene TRBV7-3; TRBD2 is a possible D gene (5 bases). Trimming took off 2 bases at V and 12 bases at J, with 14 bases between the two ends. The germline gives CDR1 SGHTA, CDR2 FQGTGA. There are 12 residues in the CDR3. The CDR3 sequence is CASSLDGVMPYF. The CDR3 DNA reads TGTGCCAGCAGCTTAGACGGGGTCATGCCGTACTTC.

V is TRBV6-1 and J is TRBJ1-2; D is uncertain. The CDR3 runs to 15 residues. Per the germline V gene, CDR1 is MNHNS and CDR2 is SASEGT. Trimming took off 0 bases at V and 8 bases at J, with 16 bases between the two ends. The CDR3 spells CASSEAPGIPLGYTF. Here the CDR3 DNA reads TGTGCCAGCAGTGAAGCGCCTGGGATCCCTTTAGGCTACACCTTC.

The rearrangement joins TRBV18 to TRBJ1-5, with D maybe TRBD1 (6 bases). Looked up from germline, CDR1 is KGHSH and CDR2 is LQKENI. This CDR3 is built from 14 residues. V was shortened by 5 bases and J by 4 bases, with 12 bases between the two germline ends. The CDR3 sequence: CASSEIDRNQPQHF. Here the CDR3 DNA reads TGTGCCAGCTCAGAGATTGACAGGAATCAGCCCCAGCATTTT. The whole variable domain, remainder taken from reference TRBV18 and TRBJ1-5, is NAGVMQNPRHLVRRRGQEARLRCSPMKGHSHVYWYRQLPEEGLKFMVYLQKENIIDESGMPKERFSAEFPKEGPSILRIQQVVRGDSAAYFCASSEIDRNQPQHFGDGTRLSIL.

The V and J genes are TRBV9 and TRBJ1-3; TRBD1 matches 9 bases. There are 16 residues in the CDR3. The V and J ends lost 3 bases and 5 bases, in that order; junction bases with no gene match: 9. Germline values: CDR1 SGDLS, CDR2 YYNGEE. The CDR3 sequence: CASSGKQGADRNTIYF. In DNA, the CDR3 is TGTGCCAGCAGCGGCAAACAGGGGGCTGATAGAAACACCATATATTTT.

J is TRBJ1-6 and V is TRBV7-3; perhaps TRBD1 as D (5 bases). The CDR3 has 15 amino acids. Germline assignment: CDR1 SGHTA and CDR2 FQGTGA. The V and J ends lost 1 base and 10 bases respectively, with 14 bases between them. Written as DNA, the CDR3 is TGTGCCAGCAGCTTAAAGGGGCGGTGGGGCTCACCCCTCCACTTT. It specifies CASSLKGRWGSPLHF.

V and J are TRBV19 and TRBJ2-7; TRBD1 agrees at 11 bases. The CDR3 runs to 15 residues. CDR1 and CDR2 (germline): LNHDA, SQIVND (reference sequence). J gave up 3 bases and V 6 bases, and 7 bases lay outside the gene matches. The CDR3 DNA reads as TGTGCCAGTAGAGCAGGGACAGGGGGGGACTACGAGCAGTACTTC. Its protein product is CASRAGTGGDYEQYF.